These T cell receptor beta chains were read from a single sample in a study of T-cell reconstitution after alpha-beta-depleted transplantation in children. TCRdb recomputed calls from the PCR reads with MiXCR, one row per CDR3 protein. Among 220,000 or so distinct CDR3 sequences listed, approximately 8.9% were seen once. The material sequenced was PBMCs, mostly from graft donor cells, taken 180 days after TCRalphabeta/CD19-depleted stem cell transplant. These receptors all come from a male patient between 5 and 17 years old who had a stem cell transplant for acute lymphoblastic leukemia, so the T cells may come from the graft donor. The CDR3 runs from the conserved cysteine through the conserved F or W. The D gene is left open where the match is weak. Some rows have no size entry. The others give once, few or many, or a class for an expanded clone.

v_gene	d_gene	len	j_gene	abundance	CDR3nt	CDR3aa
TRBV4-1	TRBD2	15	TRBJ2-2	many	TGCGCCAGCAGCCAAGTAGCGGGGGGGGGCGGGGAGCTGTTTTTT	CASSQVAGGGGELFF
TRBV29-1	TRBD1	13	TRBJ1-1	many	TGCAGCGTTGGGACAGGGGCGAACACTGAAGCTTTCTTT	CSVGTGANTEAFF
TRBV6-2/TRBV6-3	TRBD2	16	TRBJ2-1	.	TGTGCCAGCAGTTACGTCCTAGCGGGAGGGAATAATGAGCAGTTCTTC	CASSYVLAGGNNEQFF
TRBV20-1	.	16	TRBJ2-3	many	TGCAGTGCTTACCGACCTTTGGGGATCAGCACAGATACGCAGTATTTT	CSAYRPLGISTDTQYF
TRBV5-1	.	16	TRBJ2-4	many	TGCGCCAGCAGCTTGGACGCCTCTCGAGGGGGAAACATTCAGTACTTC	CASSLDASRGGNIQYF
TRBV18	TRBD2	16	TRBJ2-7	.	TGTGCCAGCTCACCCCAGACTAGCGGGAGAACCTACGAGCAGTACTTC	CASSPQTSGRTYEQYF
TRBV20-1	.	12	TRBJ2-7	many	TGCAGTGCTATTGCGGAGGTCTACGAGCAGTACTTC	CSAIAEVYEQYF
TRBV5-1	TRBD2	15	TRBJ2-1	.	TGCGCCAGCAGCACCCGGACTAGCGTCTACAATGAGCAGTTCTTC	CASSTRTSVYNEQFF
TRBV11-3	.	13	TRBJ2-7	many	TGTGCCAGCAGCTTTTCCATAGCCTACGAGCAGTACTTC	CASSFSIAYEQYF
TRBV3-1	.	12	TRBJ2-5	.	TGTGCCAGCAGTTTCAAGCCGGAGACCCAGTACTTC	CASSFKPETQYF
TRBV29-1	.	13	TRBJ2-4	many	TGCAGCGTTGAGGACACTTTAACAGGGATTCAGTACTTC	CSVEDTLTGIQYF
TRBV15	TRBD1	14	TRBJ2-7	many	TGTGCCACCAGCAGAGGGGGACAGACCTACGAGCAGTACTTC	CATSRGGQTYEQYF
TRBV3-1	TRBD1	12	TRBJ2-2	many	TGTGCCAGCAGTTTCGAGACAGGGTGGCTGTTTTTT	CASSFETGWLFF
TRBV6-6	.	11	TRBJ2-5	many	TGTGCCAGCAGTTACAGGGAGACCCAGTACTTC	CASSYRETQYF
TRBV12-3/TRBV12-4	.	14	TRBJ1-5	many	TGTGCCAGCAGTTCCGACAGCCTCAATCAGCCCCAGCATTTT	CASSSDSLNQPQHF
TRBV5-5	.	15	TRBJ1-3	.	TGTGCCGGCAGCTTGGGAGGGCTATTCGGAAACACCATATATTTT	CAGSLGGLFGNTIYF
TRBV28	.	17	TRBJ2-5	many	TGTGCCACCACTAGAAGAAGTGCACACTGGTACCAAGAGACCCAGTACTTC	CATTRRSAHWYQETQYF
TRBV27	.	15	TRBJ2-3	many	TGTGCCAGCAGTTTATCGTACAGGAGCACAGATACGCAGTATTTT	CASSLSYRSTDTQYF
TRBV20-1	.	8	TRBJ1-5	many	TGCATCGATCAGCCCCAGCATTTT	CIDQPQHF
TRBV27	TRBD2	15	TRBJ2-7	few	TGTGCCAGCAGTTCCGGGGGGGTGAGCTCCTACGAGCAGTACTTC	CASSSGGVSSYEQYF
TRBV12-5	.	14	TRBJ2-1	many	TGTGCTAGTGGTTTGGGGGGGGCCTACAATGAGCAGTTCTTC	CASGLGGAYNEQFF
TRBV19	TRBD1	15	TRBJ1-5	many	TGTGCCAGTAGTATAAGGGGGCAAGGCAATCAGCCCCAGCATTTT	CASSIRGQGNQPQHF
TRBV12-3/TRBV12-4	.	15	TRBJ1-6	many	TGTGCCAGCAGTCCGTGGGGGGGGATGGCCGCTGCCCTCCACTTT	CASSPWGGMAAALHF
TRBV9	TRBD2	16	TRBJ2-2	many	TGTGCCAGCAGCGTAGTGGTAGCGGGTAACACCGGGGAGCTGTTTTTT	CASSVVVAGNTGELFF
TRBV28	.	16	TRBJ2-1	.	TGTGCCAGCAGTTTCATCCGGGCTAGCGTAGGGGGTGAGCAGTTCTTC	CASSFIRASVGGEQFF
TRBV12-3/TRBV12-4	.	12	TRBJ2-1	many	TGTGCCAGCAGTGCGTCAGGGTATGAGCAGTTCTTC	CASSASGYEQFF
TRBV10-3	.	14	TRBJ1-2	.	TGTGCCATCAGTGAGGACAGGCTGAAGAGGGGCTACACCTTC	CAISEDRLKRGYTF
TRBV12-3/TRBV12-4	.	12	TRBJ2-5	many	TGTGCCAGCAGTTTAATGGGACCGACCCAGTACTTC	CASSLMGPTQYF
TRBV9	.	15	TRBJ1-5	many	TGTGCCAGCAGCGTTTTCCCGGATAGCAATCAGCCCCAGCATTTT	CASSVFPDSNQPQHF
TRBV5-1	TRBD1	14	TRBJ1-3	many	TGCGCCAGCAGCGGGGACAGGGTTGGAAACACCATATATTTT	CASSGDRVGNTIYF
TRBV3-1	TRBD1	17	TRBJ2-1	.	TGTGCCAGCAGCCAGCAGGTTTCAGGGGGCATTGGGCGAAAGCAGTTCTTC	CASSQQVSGGIGRKQFF
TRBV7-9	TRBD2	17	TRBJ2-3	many	TGTGCCAGCAGCTTAGGTGGACTAGCGGGGTCGACAGATACGCAGTATTTT	CASSLGGLAGSTDTQYF
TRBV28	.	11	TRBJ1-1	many	TGTGCCAGCAGTTTTCCCACTGAAGCTTTCTTT	CASSFPTEAFF
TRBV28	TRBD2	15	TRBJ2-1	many	TGTGCCAGCCGAGGACTAGCGAGGGGCTACAATGAGCAGTTCTTC	CASRGLARGYNEQFF
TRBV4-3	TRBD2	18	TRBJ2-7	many	TGCGCCAGCAGCCAGCATTGGGCTAGTAGCGGGGGGGCCCGGGAGCAGTACTTC	CASSQHWASSGGAREQYF
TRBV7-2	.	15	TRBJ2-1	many	TGTGCCAGCAGCTTATTGTTGTCCAGCGACAATGAGCAGTTCTTC	CASSLLLSSDNEQFF